This T cell receptor (beta chain) emerged from a study of human T cells and chemical hapten exposure (dated by TCRdb to about 2021). With regard to the full study: For sensitization, 2% DPC in acetone was applied to a roughly 2 cm by roughly 2 cm area of upper inner arm skin. Throughout the roughly 25-week study period, patients were also given weekly therapeutic DPC doses on the scalp. Patch testing was performed on the upper back with Finn chambers containing 0.01% DPC, and the patch tests were scored after 6 days according to International Contact Dermatitis Research Group standards. Most of the patients in the cohort were female, and the cohort covered alopecia areata with under or over 50% scalp involvement, alopecia totalis and alopecia universalis. Libraries were pooled for sequencing, and variation in per-sample TCR yields was attributed mainly to small differences in library volumes within the pool. The study tracked peripheral blood TCR repertoire changes in vivo during primary and secondary sensitization to the hapten diphenylcyclopropenone (DPC) in alopecia patients. Blood samples were taken from patients before sensitization (week 0) and then at 2, 6 and about 24 weeks after DPC sensitization. For TCR sequencing, blood came from 25 to 35 alopecia patients at anywhere from one to four time points (pre-sensitization, 2, 6 and 24 weeks).

The library was built by means of RACE. Sequencing was carried out with a NextSeq 500. During library preparation, unique molecular identifiers were attached to individual cDNA molecules so that TCRs could be counted in a quantitative, reproducible way. Both TCR alpha and TCR beta chains were sequenced from each blood RNA sample. For the original study's pipeline: Samples had a median of approximately 93,000 TCRs, with a range from roughly 20,000 to 690,600. The Decombinator software suite was used to annotate the V, J and CDR3 of the TCR reads. For the PS versus PT1 abundance plots, all samples were subsampled to the same number of TCRs (28,000). TCRs were defined as expanded if absent before sensitization and observed at least eight times at the 2-week time point. TCRdb reworked the public reads: Q25 trimming with fastp, MiXCR clone assembly, productive beta chains retained. When rows share a CDR3 protein, they turn into one entry using the most common DNA and genes. TCRdb, not the original authors, processed these V and J calls. In this sample the table shows more than 250,000 distinct CDR3 sequences, roughly 8.9% of which occur a single time. The ten largest clones capture over 2% of the sample.

The intended sense of this specimen's time point label: pre-sensitization, week 0. This sample's treatment or condition label indicates: therapeutic diphenylcyclopropenone sensitization with weekly scalp DPC. Blood at each patch-test visit was drawn before the patch test was applied. Patients were considered eligible if aged 18 to 70, diagnosed with alopecia and deemed suitable for DPC therapy, and patients were excluded if pregnant. Total RNA was extracted from unfractionated whole blood collected in Tempus Blood RNA tubes. Overall results and qualifications from the work: Repeated subsampling changed both the strength of the expansion versus patch-test correlation and the threshold at which that correlation became significant. Patch test score correlated positively with the number of PT1 expanded TCRs, reaching significance at thresholds 8, 16 and 32 but not at 4. DPC sensitization did not change the number of TCRs with a frequency above 1 in 1000, and there was no evidence of changes in global repertoire structure. All patients had alopecia, a presumed autoimmune disease, so their immune response might differ from that of healthy individuals. Expanded TCRs formed significantly more large CDR3 similarity clusters than pre-sensitization or healthy control sets, consistent with antigen-driven responses.

V and J lose 5 bases and 7 bases, and a span of 15 bases separates them. The CDR3 holds 13 amino acids from the cysteine to the phenylalanine. CDR3 DNA is the only sequence kept; it has 39 bases, read in frame from the first base. CDR1 and CDR2 were assigned from the germline V gene as MDHEN and SYDVKM. A remark on this clonotype: Its target antigen remains unknown. No much larger clonotype is one base removed from it; base qualities were not supplied.

This sequence uses TRBV28 and TRBJ2-7; matching of 6 bases hints at TRBD1 as the D gene. The material was whole blood, obtained in connection with sensitization to the hapten diphenylcyclopropenone (DPC). The sequence was obtained from a middle-aged woman with alopecia areata. Some clones in this sample may be carry-over from other donors' samples. The CDR3 in this case is CASSTGPLWEQYF. The sequenced DNA: TGTGCCAGCAGTACAGGGCCCCTCTGGGAGCAGTACTTC.